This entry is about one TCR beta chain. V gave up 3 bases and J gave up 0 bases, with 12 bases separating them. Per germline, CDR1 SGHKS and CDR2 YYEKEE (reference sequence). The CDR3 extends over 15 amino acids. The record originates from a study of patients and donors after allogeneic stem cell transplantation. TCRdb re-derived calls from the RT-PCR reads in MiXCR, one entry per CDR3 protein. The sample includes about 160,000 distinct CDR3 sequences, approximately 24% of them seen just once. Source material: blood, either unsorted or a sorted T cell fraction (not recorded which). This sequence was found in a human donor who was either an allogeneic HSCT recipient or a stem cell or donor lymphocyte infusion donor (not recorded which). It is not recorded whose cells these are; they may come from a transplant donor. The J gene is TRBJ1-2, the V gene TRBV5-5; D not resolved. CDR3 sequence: CASSSKHGTNYGYTF. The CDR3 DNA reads TGTGCCAGCAGCTCCAAACACGGGACTAACTATGGCTACACCTTC.